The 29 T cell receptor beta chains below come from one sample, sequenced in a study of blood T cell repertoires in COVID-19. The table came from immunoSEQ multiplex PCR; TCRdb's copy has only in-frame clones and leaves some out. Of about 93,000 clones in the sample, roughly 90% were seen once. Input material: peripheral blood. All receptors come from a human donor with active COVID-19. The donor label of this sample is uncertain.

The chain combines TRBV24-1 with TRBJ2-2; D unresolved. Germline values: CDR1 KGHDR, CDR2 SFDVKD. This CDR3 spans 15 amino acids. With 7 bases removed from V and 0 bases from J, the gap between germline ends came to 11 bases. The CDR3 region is CATRKDTSNTGELFF. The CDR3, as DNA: TGTGCCACCAGAAAAGACACCTCGAACACCGGGGAGCTGTTTTTT.

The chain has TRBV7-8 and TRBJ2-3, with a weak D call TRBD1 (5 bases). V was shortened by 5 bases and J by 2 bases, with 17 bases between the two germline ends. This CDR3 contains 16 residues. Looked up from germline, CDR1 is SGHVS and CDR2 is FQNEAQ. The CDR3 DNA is TGTGCCAGCAGCCTACAGGACCCCATCATCACAGATACGCAGTATTTT. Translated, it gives CASSLQDPIITDTQYF.

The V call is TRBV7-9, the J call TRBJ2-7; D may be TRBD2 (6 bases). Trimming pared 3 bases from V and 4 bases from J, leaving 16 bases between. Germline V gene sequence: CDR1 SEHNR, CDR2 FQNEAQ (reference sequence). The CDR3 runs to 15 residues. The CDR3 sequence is CASSFPGDSEYEQYF. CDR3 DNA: TGTGCCAGCAGCTTCCCGGGAGACTCCGAGTACGAGCAGTACTTC. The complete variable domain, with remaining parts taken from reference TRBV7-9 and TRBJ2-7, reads DTGVSQNPRHKITKRGQNVTFRCDPISEHNRLYWYRQTLGQGPEFLTYFQNEAQLEKSRLLSDRFSAERPKGSFSTLEIQRTEQGDSAMYLCASSFPGDSEYEQYFGPGTRLTVT.

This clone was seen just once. CDR3 loop: CASSARGNSYNEQFF. DNA of the CDR3: TGTGCCAGCAGCGCTAGAGGGAACTCCTACAATGAGCAGTTCTTC. The chain couples TRBV7-2 to TRBJ2-1, with D possibly matching TRBD2 (5 bases). This CDR3 region has 15 residues. Trimming cost V 5 bases and J 0 bases, with 11 bases left between them. Germline CDR1 reads SGHTA; CDR2 reads FQGNSA.

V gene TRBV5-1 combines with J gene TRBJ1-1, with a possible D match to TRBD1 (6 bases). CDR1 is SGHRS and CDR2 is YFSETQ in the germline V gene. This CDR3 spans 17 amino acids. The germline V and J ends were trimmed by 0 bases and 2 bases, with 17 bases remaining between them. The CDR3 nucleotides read TGCGCCAGCAGCTTGGGCCTCGGAGCAGGGGTAAACACTGAAGCTTTCTTT. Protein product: CASSLGLGAGVNTEAFF.

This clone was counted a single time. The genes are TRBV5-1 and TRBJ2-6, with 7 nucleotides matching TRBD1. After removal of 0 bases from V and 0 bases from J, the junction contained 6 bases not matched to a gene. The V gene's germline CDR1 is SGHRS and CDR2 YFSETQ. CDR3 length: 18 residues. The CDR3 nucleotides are TGCGCCAGCAGCTTGGGACAGGGCCTTACCTCTGGGGCCAACGTCCTGACTTTC. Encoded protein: CASSLGQGLTSGANVLTF.

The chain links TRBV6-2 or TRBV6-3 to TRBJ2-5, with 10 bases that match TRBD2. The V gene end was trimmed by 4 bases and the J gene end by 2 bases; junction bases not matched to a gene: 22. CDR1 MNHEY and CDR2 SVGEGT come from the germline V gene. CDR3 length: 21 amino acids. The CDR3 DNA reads TGTGCCAGCAGTTCCCGCCCAAGGGCTAGCGGGGGCCTGACGAGACAAGAGACCCAGTACTTC. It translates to CASSSRPRASGGLTRQETQYF.

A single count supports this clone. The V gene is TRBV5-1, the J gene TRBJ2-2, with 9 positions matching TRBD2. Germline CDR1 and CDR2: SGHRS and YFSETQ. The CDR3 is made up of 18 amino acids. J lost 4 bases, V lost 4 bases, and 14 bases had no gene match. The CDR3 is CASSGGMIAGAITGELFF. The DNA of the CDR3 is TGCGCCAGCAGCGGCGGGATGATAGCGGGGGCCATCACCGGGGAGCTGTTTTTT.

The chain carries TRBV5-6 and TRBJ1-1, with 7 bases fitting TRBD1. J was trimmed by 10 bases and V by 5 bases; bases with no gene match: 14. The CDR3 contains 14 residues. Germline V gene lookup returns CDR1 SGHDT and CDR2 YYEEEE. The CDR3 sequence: CASSQPGTAVGAFF. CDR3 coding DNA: TGTGCCAGCAGTCAACCCGGGACAGCGGTTGGAGCTTTCTTT.

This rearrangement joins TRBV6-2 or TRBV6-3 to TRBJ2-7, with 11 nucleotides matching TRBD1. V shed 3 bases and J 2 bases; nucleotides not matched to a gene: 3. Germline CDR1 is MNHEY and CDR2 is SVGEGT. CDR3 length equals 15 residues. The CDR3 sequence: CASSYGQGATYEQYF. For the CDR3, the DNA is TGTGCCAGCAGTTATGGACAGGGGGCGACCTACGAGCAGTACTTC.

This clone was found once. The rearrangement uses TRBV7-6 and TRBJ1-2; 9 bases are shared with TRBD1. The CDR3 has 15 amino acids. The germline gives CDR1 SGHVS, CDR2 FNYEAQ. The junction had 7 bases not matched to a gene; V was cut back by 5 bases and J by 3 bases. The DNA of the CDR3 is TGTGCCAGCAGCCCTCGGACAGGGGATCACTATGGCTACACCTTC. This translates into CASSPRTGDHYGYTF.

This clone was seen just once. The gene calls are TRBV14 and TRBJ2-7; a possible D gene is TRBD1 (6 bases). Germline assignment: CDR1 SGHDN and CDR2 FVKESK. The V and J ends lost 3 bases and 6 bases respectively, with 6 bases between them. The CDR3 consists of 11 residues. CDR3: CASSHRGEQYF. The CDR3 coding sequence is TGTGCCAGCAGCCACAGGGGCGAGCAGTACTTC. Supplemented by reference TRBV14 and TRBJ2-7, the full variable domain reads EAGVTQFPSHSVIEKGQTVTLRCDPISGHDNLYWYRRVMGKEIKFLLHFVKESKQDESGMPNNRFLAERTGGTYSTLKVQPAELEDSGVYFCASSHRGEQYFGPGTRLTVT.

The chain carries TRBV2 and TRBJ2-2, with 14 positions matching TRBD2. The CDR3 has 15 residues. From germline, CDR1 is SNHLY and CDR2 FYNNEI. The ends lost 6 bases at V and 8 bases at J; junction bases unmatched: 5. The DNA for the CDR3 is TGTGCCAGCAGGACTAGCGGGGGGGCCGGTGGGGAGCTGTTTTTT. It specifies CASRTSGGAGGELFF. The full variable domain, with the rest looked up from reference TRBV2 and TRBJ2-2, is EPEVTQTPSHQVTQMGQEVILRCVPISNHLYFYWYRQILGQKVEFLVSFYNNEISEKSEIFDDQFSVERPDGSNFTLKIRSTKLEDSAMYFCASRTSGGAGGELFFGEGSRLTVL.

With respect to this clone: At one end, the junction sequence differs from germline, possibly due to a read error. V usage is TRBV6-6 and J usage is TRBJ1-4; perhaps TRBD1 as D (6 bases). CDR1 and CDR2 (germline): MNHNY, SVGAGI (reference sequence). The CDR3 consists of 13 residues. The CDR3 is CVSSGQLDEKLFF. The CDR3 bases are TGTGTCAGCAGTGGACAGTTGGATGAAAAACTGTTTTTT.

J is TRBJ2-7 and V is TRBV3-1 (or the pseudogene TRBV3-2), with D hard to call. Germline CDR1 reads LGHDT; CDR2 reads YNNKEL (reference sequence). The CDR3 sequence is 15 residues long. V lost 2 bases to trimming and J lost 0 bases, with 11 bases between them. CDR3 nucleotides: TGTGCCAGCAGCCAACAGTGGTCTAGCTCCTACGAGCAGTACTTC. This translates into CASSQQWSSSYEQYF.

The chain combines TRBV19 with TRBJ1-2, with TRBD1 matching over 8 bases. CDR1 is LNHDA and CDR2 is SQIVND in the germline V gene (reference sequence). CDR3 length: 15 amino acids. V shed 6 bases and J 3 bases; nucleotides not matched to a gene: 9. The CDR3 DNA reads TGTGCCAGTAGACTCAGGGCAGGGGGCGACTATGGCTACACCTTC. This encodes CASRLRAGGDYGYTF.

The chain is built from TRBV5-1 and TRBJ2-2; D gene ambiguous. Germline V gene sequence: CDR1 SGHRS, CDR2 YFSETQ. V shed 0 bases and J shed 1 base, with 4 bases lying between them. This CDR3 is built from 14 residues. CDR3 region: CASSLGVNTGELFF. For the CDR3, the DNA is TGCGCCAGCAGCTTGGGAGTGAACACCGGGGAGCTGTTTTTT.

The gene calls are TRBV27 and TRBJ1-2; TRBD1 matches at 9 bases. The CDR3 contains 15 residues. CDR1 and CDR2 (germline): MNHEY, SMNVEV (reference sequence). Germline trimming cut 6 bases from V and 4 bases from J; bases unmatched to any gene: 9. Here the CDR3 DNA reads TGTGCCAGCAGGTCCGGGGGGACAGGGTTCTATGGCTACACCTTC. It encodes CASRSGGTGFYGYTF.

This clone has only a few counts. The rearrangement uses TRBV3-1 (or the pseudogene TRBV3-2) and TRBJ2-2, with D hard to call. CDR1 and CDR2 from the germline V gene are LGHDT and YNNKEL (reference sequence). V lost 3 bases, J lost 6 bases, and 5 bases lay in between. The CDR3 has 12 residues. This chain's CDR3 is CASSHRSGELFF. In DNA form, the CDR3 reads TGTGCCAGCAGCCACAGATCCGGGGAGCTGTTTTTT.

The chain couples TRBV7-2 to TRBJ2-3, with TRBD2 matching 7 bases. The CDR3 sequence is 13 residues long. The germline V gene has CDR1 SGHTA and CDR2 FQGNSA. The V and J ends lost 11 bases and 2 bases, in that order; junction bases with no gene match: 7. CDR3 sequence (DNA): TGTGCCGTAGGGAGCGGGGACACAGATACGCAGTATTTT. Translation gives CAVGSGDTDTQYF.

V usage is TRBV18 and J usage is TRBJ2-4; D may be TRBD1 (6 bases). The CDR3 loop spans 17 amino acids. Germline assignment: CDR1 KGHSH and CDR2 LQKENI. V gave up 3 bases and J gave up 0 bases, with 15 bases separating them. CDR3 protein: CASSPTNRALAKNIQYF. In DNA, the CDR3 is TGTGCCAGCTCACCGACGAACAGGGCTCTAGCCAAAAACATTCAGTACTTC.

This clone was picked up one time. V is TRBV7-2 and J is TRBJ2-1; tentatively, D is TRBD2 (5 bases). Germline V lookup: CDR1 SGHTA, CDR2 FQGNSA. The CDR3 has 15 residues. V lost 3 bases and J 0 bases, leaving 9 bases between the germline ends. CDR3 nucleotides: TGTGCCAGCAGCTTCGGGGTGAGCTCCTACAATGAGCAGTTCTTC. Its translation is CASSFGVSSYNEQFF. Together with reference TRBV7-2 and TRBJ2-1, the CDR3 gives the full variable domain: GAGVSQSPSNKVTEKGKDVELRCDPISGHTALYWYRQSLGQGLEFLIYFQGNSAPDKSGLPSDRFSAERTGGSVSTLTIQRTQQEDSAVYLCASSFGVSSYNEQFFGPGTRLTVL.

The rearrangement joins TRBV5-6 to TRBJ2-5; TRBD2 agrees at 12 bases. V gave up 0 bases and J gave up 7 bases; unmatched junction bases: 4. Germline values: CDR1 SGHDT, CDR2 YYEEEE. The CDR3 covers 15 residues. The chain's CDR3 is CASSLGGLAGLTQYF. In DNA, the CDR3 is TGTGCCAGCAGCTTGGGCGGACTAGCGGGGTTGACCCAGTACTTC.

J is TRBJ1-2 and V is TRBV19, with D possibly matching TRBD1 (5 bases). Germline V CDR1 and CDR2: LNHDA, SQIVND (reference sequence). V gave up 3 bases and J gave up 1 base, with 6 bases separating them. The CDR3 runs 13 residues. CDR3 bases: TGTGCCAGTAGTATCGACAGTAACTATGGCTACACCTTC. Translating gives CASSIDSNYGYTF.

The CDR3 DNA reads as TGTGCCAGCAGTTACGAGCGTCGGGACACGAACACTGAAGCTTTCTTT. Amino acids: CASSYERRDTNTEAFF. The chain carries TRBV6-2 or TRBV6-3 and TRBJ1-1; the D gene is possibly TRBD1 (6 bases). This CDR3 region has 16 residues. The germline V and J ends were trimmed by 2 bases and 1 base, with 14 bases remaining between them. Germline V gives CDR1 MNHEY, CDR2 SVGEGT.

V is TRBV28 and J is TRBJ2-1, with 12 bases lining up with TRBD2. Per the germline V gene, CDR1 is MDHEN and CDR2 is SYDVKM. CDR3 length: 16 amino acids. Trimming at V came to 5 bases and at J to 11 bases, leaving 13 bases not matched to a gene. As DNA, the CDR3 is TGTGCCAGCAGTGAGACTAGCGGGGGACACAATGACAAGCAGTTCTTC. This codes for CASSETSGGHNDKQFF.

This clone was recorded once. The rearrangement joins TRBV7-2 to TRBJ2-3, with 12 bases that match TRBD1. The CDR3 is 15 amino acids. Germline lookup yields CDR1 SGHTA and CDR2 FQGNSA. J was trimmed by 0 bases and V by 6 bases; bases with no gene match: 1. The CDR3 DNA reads TGTGCCAGCAGGGGACAGGGGGCTAGCACAGATACGCAGTATTTT. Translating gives CASRGQGASTDTQYF.

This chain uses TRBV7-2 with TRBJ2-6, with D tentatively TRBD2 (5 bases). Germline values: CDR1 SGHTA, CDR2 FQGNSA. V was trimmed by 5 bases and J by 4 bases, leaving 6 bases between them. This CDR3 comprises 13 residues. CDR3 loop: CASSPGGANVLTF. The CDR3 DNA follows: TGTGCCAGCAGCCCGGGAGGGGCCAACGTCCTGACTTTC.

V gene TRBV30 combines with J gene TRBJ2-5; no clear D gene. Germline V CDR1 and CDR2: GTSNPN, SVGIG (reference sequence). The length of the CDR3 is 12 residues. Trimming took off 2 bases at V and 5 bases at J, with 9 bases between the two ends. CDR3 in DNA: TGTGCCTGGAGTATAGCTTGGGAGACCCAGTACTTC. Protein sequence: CAWSIAWETQYF.